This note documents a single TCR beta chain sequence. The data are from a study of shared clonotypes between healthy human individuals. Trimming stripped 5 bases from V and 2 bases from J, with 11 bases between. This CDR3 contains 14 residues. Germline V gene data show CDR1 as SGHNT and CDR2 as YENEEA. Libraries were prepared by immunoSEQ multiplex PCR; TCRdb keeps only in-frame clonotypes and omits some of them. The sample yields over 400,000 clones, roughly 80% seen once. The V and J genes are TRBV11-3 and TRBJ2-3; D is tentatively TRBD1 or TRBD2 (5 bases each). The sequencing input was PBMCs. This TCR was sampled from a woman aged 40-49 years in good health. Some clones in this sample may be carry-over from other donors' samples. CDR3 sequence (DNA): TGTGCCAGCAGCAACCGGGACCTCACAGATACGCAGTATTTT. Residues: CASSNRDLTDTQYF.